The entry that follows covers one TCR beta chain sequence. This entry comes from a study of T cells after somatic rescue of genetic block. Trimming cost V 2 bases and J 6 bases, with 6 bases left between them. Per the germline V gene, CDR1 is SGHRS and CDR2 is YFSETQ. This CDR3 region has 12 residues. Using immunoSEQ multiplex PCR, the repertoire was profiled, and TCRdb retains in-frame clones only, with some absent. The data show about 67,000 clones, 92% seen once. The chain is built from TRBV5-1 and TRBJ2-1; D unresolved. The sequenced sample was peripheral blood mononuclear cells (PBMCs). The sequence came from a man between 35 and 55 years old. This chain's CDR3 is CASSFSTNEQFF. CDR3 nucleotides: TGCGCCAGCAGCTTTAGCACCAATGAGCAGTTCTTC.